Each of the 3 T cell receptor beta chains below was sequenced from the same sample in a study of blood T cell repertoires in COVID-19. Only in-frame clones appear in the TCRdb table, and some are missing; sequencing was by immunoSEQ multiplex PCR. Of around 250,000 clones in the sample, roughly 83% were seen once. The sequenced sample was peripheral blood. All receptors derive from a woman older than 75 with COVID-19, enrolled during active disease.

The chain links TRBV7-3 to TRBJ2-3; 10 nucleotides match TRBD2. Germline lookup yields CDR1 SGHTA and CDR2 FQGTGA. This CDR3 contains 17 residues. V gave up 2 bases and J gave up 6 bases; unmatched junction bases: 11. For the CDR3, the DNA is TGTGCCAGCAGCTTAGGTAGCGGGGGGACGCCGTTGGATACGCAGTATTTT. Its translation: CASSLGSGGTPLDTQYF.

This chain links TRBV2 with TRBJ1-1; possibly TRBD1 for D (5 bases). Germline CDR1 reads SNHLY; CDR2 reads FYNNEI. This CDR3 is built from 11 residues. Trimming took 8 bases from V and 6 from J, leaving 10 bases between them. The CDR3 is CASFRDSEAFF. The CDR3, as DNA: TGTGCCAGCTTCCGGGACTCTGAAGCTTTCTTT.

CDR3 amino acids: CASSPQMRTGRYNTEAFF. The CDR3 DNA reads TGTGCCAGCAGCCCCCAAATGCGGACAGGACGGTATAACACTGAAGCTTTCTTT. The V and J genes are TRBV7-9 and TRBJ1-1; 7 nucleotides match TRBD1. Germline V lookup: CDR1 SEHNR, CDR2 FQNEAQ (reference sequence). V gave up 5 bases and J gave up 2 bases; unmatched junction bases: 17. The CDR3 sequence is 18 residues long.